This T cell receptor (beta chain) was identified in a study of response to subunit inactivated influenza vaccine. One entry per CDR3 protein, called by TCRdb with MiXCR from the RT-PCR reads. Among 500,000 to 600,000 distinct CDR3 sequences, approximately 7.1% were seen once, and the ten largest hold approximately 13%. Study-level findings and limits: That few new T cells are recruited by each seasonal influenza vaccination was the authors' suggestion.

This clonotype showed up many times. The antigen is undetermined. V lost 3 bases and J lost 1, with 10 bases in between. The germline gives CDR1 LNHNV, CDR2 YYDKDF (reference sequence). The CDR3 is made up of 14 amino acids. Here the sequenced sample was PBMCs from blood, taken less than 30 months after vaccination. This receptor was taken from a man between 50 and 69 years old who received an inactivated influenza vaccine. V and J are TRBV15 and TRBJ2-7; a possible D gene is TRBD1 (6 bases). The CDR3: CATSSQGLSYEQYF. CDR3 nucleotide sequence: TGTGCCACCAGCAGCCAGGGGCTGTCCTACGAGCAGTACTTC.